This T cell receptor beta chain originates from a study of identical twins. The V end lost 5 bases, the J end lost 4 bases, and 15 bases lay between the germline ends. This CDR3 has 14 amino acids. From germline, CDR1 is SGHRS and CDR2 YFSETQ. This clonotype occurred a few times. Using its own MiXCR run on the 5' RACE reads, TCRdb lists one record per CDR3 protein. This sample carries about 810,000 distinct CDR3 sequences, approximately 13% of them seen once, and the ten largest clones take 1.5% to 2%. Another study also made use of these data, one on yellow fever vaccine responses in identical twins.

Specimen: PBMCs. The receptor was isolated from a woman aged 18 to 35 in good health. This chain links TRBV5-1 with TRBJ1-2, with D possibly being TRBD1 (6 bases). The CDR3 reads CASRSTRGGYGYTF. For the CDR3, the DNA is TGCGCCAGCAGATCTACAAGAGGGGGCTATGGCTACACCTTC.